This entry lists 2 T cell receptor beta chains sequenced from one sample in a study of a mutant IDH1 vaccine in newly diagnosed glioma. The assay was immunoSEQ multiplex PCR, and TCRdb's table has in-frame clones only and misses some. The sample includes 58,000 or so clones, about four fifths of them seen just once. Their antigen targets remain unknown. The time point denotes: week 47, end of study. Every single dose of the vaccine, 300 ug of mutant IDH1 20-mer peptide, came with topical imiquimod. The sequenced sample was PBMCs, obtained from a glioma patient whose treatment included an IDH1 peptide vaccine. Receptors were obtained from a woman aged 45-65 years with glioma.

The gene calls are TRBV9 and TRBJ2-3, with D perhaps TRBD1 or TRBD2 (5 bases each). V was trimmed by 5 bases and J by 0 bases, leaving 13 bases between them. The CDR3 is 15 residues long. Germline CDR1 is SGDLS and CDR2 is YYNGEE. The CDR3 DNA follows: TGTGCCAGCAGTACTAGAAAGGGGAGCACAGATACGCAGTATTTT. Translating gives CASSTRKGSTDTQYF.

This clone was detected only a few times. The chain employs TRBV7-9 and TRBJ1-4; 10 nucleotides align to TRBD1. Germline-derived CDR1 and CDR2 are SEHNR and FQNEAQ (reference sequence). V gave up 0 bases and J gave up 6 bases; unmatched junction bases: 4. The CDR3 covers 16 residues. The CDR3 sequence is CASSLAGQGNDEKLFF. DNA for the CDR3: TGTGCCAGCAGCTTAGCGGGACAGGGGAACGATGAAAAACTGTTTTTT.